This TCR beta chain came from a study of T cell responses to AZD1222 COVID-19 vaccine. Looking at the study overall: Second doses were pooled across both intervals (about 4 or about 12 weeks).

The CDR3 length is 17 residues. Trimming shortened V by 0 bases and J by 0 bases, and 12 bases separated the two germline ends. Germline V gives CDR1 SGHVS, CDR2 FQNEAQ. About this clone itself: What it recognizes is unknown.

Findings of the study overall: Donors, mostly white British, included more females; clonal diversity was possibly underestimated. Seropositivity was recorded at baseline in only 5 or 6 AZD1222 recipients.

Sequencing used immunoSEQ multiplex PCR; TCRdb keeps in-frame clones, though not all of them. The sample consists of about 110,000 clones, around 84% of them appearing once. The chain carries TRBV7-8 and TRBJ1-5; D possibly corresponds to TRBD1 (6 bases). The source is an adult in good health. The sample consisted of peripheral blood, taken on day 0 of AZD1222 vaccination. CDR3 sequence: CASSLAPNRVSNQPQHF. CDR3 bases: TGTGCCAGCAGCTTAGCCCCGAACAGGGTTAGCAATCAGCCCCAGCATTTT.